Each of the 14 T cell receptor beta chains below was sequenced from the same sample in a study of blood T cell repertoires in COVID-19. Assay: immunoSEQ multiplex PCR; the TCRdb copy retains only in-frame clones and omits some. The data contain approximately 110,000 clones, approximately 86% of them singletons. The sample comprised peripheral blood. The receptors here all came from a woman aged 50 to 65 with active or convalescent COVID-19.

This clone has just a few counts. The chain links TRBV7-9 to TRBJ1-1; D not resolved. The V end was cut by 1 base, the J end by 0 bases, with 12 bases between. The CDR3 is made up of 16 amino acids. Per germline, CDR1 SEHNR and CDR2 FQNEAQ (reference sequence). The CDR3 protein is CASSLDPVVLNTEAFF. In nucleotides, the CDR3 is TGTGCCAGCAGCTTAGATCCGGTAGTGTTGAACACTGAAGCTTTCTTT.

The chain employs TRBV2 and TRBJ2-6, with 8 bases lining up with TRBD1. With 10 bases clipped from V and 4 bases from J, the junction kept 6 bases outside the gene matches. CDR3 length equals 14 residues. Germline values: CDR1 SNHLY, CDR2 FYNNEI. CDR3 DNA sequence: TGTGCCATCCCGGACAGGGTCGGGGCCAACGTCCTGACTTTC. This translates into CAIPDRVGANVLTF.

V and J are TRBV7-8 and TRBJ2-7; 9 nucleotides match TRBD2. The CDR3 is 18 amino acids. Germline-derived CDR1 and CDR2 are SGHVS and FQNEAQ. Unmatched junction bases numbered 15, after V lost 0 bases and J lost 6 bases. The CDR3 reads CASSLAPPTSGFFREQYF. DNA for the CDR3: TGTGCCAGCAGCTTAGCGCCCCCTACTAGCGGGTTCTTCCGCGAGCAGTACTTC.

This rearrangement joins TRBV9 to TRBJ2-2; TRBD2 matches at 7 bases. This CDR3 has 16 residues. Germline V gene lookup returns CDR1 SGDLS and CDR2 YYNGEE. V was clipped by 3 bases and J by 2 bases; unmatched bases: 7. CDR3 sequence reads: CASSAPGLVNTGELFF. CDR3 in DNA: TGTGCCAGCAGCGCCCCTGGACTAGTCAACACCGGGGAGCTGTTTTTT.

The chain employs TRBV28 and TRBJ2-7; 11 bases align to TRBD2. V lost 10 bases and J lost 3; bases outside the gene matches: 11. The CDR3 is 15 amino acids. Germline values: CDR1 MDHEN, CDR2 SYDVKM. CDR3 region: CATVIAGGPYYEQYF. The DNA of the CDR3 is TGTGCCACCGTTATAGCGGGAGGGCCCTACTACGAGCAGTACTTC.

The V call is TRBV11-2, the J call TRBJ2-7; 13 bases line up with TRBD2. This CDR3 is 17 amino acids long. Germline CDR1 is SGHAT and CDR2 is FQNNGV. V shed 1 base, J shed 2 bases, and the junction held 5 bases outside the gene matches. The CDR3 DNA follows: TGTGCCAGCAGCTTAGTGACTAGCGGGAGGCTTACCTACGAGCAGTACTTC. Translated, it gives CASSLVTSGRLTYEQYF.

The J gene is TRBJ1-5, the V gene TRBV7-8; 12 nucleotides match TRBD1. This CDR3 is 15 amino acids long. V was clipped by 1 base and J by 6 bases; unmatched bases: 1. Germline CDR1 is SGHVS and CDR2 is FQNEAQ. In DNA, the CDR3 is TGTGCCAGCAGCTTAGGGGGACAGGGGGCTCAGCCCCAGCATTTT. Translated, it gives CASSLGGQGAQPQHF.

This rearrangement joins TRBV6-5 to TRBJ1-2, with unresolved D. Trimming removed 6 bases from V and 0 bases from J, with 14 bases in between. CDR3 size: 15 residues. The germline V gene encodes CDR1 MNHEY and CDR2 SVGAGI. CDR3 nucleotide sequence: TGTGCCAGCAGATGGACGGGAAACGCTAACTATGGCTACACCTTC. Translated: CASRWTGNANYGYTF.

The genes are TRBV4-3 and TRBJ2-2, with D uncertain. Per germline, CDR1 LGHNA and CDR2 YSLEER. This CDR3 region has 14 residues. The V and J ends lost 1 base and 2 bases respectively, with 5 bases between them. The CDR3 spells CASSQAHNTGELFF. The CDR3 DNA is TGCGCCAGCAGCCAAGCACACAACACCGGGGAGCTGTTTTTT.

The V call is TRBV28, the J call TRBJ2-5; D is unresolved. V shed 2 bases and J shed 2 bases, with 12 bases lying between them. Per germline, CDR1 MDHEN and CDR2 SYDVKM. The CDR3 extends over 15 amino acids. CDR3 bases: TGTGCCAGCAGTTTACCAAATAGTTATCAAGAGACCCAGTACTTC. This encodes CASSLPNSYQETQYF.

About this clone: The junction differs from germline at one of its ends, possibly a read error. The chain has TRBV2 and TRBJ2-3, with 7 bases identical to TRBD2. Per germline, CDR1 SNHLY and CDR2 FYNNEI. The CDR3 is 18 residues long. The CDR3 DNA is TGTGCCAGCAGTCAAGCGGGAATAGGTCTACTAGCCACAGATACGCAGTATTTT. As protein: CASSQAGIGLLATDTQYF.

The rearrangement uses TRBV3-1 (or the pseudogene TRBV3-2) and TRBJ2-7, with 7 bases fitting TRBD2. The germline CDR1 and CDR2 sequences are LGHDT and YNNKEL (reference sequence). J lost 4 bases, V lost 6 bases, and 6 bases had no gene match. The CDR3 runs to 13 residues. The CDR3 spells CASSLGGGYEQYF. The CDR3 nucleotides read TGTGCCAGCAGTCTTGGGGGGGGGTACGAGCAGTACTTC.

The CDR3 loop reads CASSGRANEQFF. In DNA form, the CDR3 reads TGCGCCAGCAGCGGGAGGGCCAATGAGCAGTTCTTC. This chain joins TRBV5-1 and TRBJ2-1; 7 nucleotides line up with TRBD2. This CDR3 is built from 12 residues. With V trimmed by 4 bases and J by 6 bases, 1 base remained unmatched. CDR1 and CDR2 (germline): SGHRS, YFSETQ.

The gene calls are TRBV4-2 and TRBJ2-1; D is possibly TRBD2 (6 bases). Germline loops: CDR1 LGHNA, CDR2 YNFKEQ. CDR3 length: 19 residues. V was trimmed by 2 bases and J by 6 bases, leaving 26 bases between them. This CDR3 reads CASSQSGPGTGGFGNEQFF. As DNA, the CDR3 is TGTGCCAGCAGCCAATCCGGTCCGGGGACTGGAGGGTTTGGCAATGAGCAGTTCTTC.